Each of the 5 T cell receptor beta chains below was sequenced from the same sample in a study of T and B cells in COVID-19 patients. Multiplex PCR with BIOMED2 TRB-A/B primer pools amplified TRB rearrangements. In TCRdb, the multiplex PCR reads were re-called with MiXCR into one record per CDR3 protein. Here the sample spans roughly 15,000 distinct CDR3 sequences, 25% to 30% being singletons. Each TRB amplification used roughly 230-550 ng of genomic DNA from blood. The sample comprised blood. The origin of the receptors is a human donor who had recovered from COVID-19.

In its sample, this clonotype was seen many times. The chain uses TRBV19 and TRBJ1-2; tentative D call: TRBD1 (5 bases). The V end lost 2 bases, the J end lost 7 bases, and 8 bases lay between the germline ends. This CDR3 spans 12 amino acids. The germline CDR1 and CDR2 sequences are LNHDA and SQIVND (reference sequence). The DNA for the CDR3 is TGTGCCAGTAGTATACAGGGTTCTGGCTACACCTTC. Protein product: CASSIQGSGYTF.

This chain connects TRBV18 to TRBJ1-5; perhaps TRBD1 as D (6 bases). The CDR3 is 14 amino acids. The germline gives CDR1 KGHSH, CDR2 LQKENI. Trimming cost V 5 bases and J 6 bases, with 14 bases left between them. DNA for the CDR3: TGTGCCAGCTCATCTCAGGGGTTCTCTCAGCCCCAGCATTTT. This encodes CASSSQGFSQPQHF. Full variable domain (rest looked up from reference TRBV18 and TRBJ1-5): NAGVMQNPRHLVRRRGQEARLRCSPMKGHSHVYWYRQLPEEGLKFMVYLQKENIIDESGMPKERFSAEFPKEGPSILRIQQVVRGDSAAYFCASSSQGFSQPQHFGDGTRLSIL.

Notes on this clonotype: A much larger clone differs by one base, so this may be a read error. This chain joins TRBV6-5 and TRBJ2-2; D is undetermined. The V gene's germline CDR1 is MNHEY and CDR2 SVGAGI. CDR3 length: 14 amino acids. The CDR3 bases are TGTGCCAACAGTTTTTCAGGCAGCACCGGGGAGCTGTTTTTT. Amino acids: CANSFSGSTGELFF.

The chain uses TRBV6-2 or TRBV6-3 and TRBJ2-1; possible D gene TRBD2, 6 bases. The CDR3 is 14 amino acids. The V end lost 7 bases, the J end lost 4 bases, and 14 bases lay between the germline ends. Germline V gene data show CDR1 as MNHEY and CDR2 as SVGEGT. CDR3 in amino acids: CASTRAGFYNEQFF. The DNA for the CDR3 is TGTGCCAGCACCCGGGCGGGGTTTTACAATGAGCAGTTCTTC.

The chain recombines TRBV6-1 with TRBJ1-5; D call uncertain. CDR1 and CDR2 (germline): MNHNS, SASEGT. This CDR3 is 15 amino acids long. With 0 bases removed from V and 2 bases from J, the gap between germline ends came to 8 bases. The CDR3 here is CASSEARVGNQPQHF. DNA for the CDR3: TGTGCCAGCAGTGAAGCTAGGGTTGGCAATCAGCCCCAGCATTTT.